A single sample is the source of the 15 T cell receptor beta chains below, sequenced in a study of blood T cell repertoires in COVID-19 (dated by TCRdb to 2018 to 2020). The method was the immunoSEQ multiplex PCR assay. The source is immuneACCESS, and TCRdb retained only in-frame sequences with V and J called. Part of the clones is not carried over; for the studies checked, unresolved V genes explain less than half of this, and the remainder is unexplained. A total of more than 35,000 clones appear in this sample, approximately 88% of them only once. The ten biggest clones cover 13% to 15% of the sample. Sequencing input: peripheral blood. The source is a man aged 50 to 59 with active or convalescent COVID-19.

The chain carries TRBV24-1 and TRBJ1-2; 7 nucleotides match TRBD1. The CDR3 spans 15 residues. Germline values: CDR1 KGHDR, CDR2 SFDVKD. The V and J ends lost 3 bases and 3 bases, in that order; junction bases with no gene match: 6. The CDR3 sequence: CATSDHRDRDYGYTF. For the CDR3, the DNA is TGTGCCACCAGTGATCATCGGGACAGAGACTATGGCTACACCTTC.

V is TRBV27 and J is TRBJ2-7; 12 nucleotides align to TRBD1. The CDR3 sequence is 14 residues long. V lost 4 bases to trimming and J lost 7 bases; unmatched junction nucleotides: 5. Germline V gene sequence: CDR1 MNHEY, CDR2 SMNVEV (reference sequence). CDR3 DNA: TGTGCCAGCAGTTCAGGGACAGGGGGCGAAGAGCAGTACTTC. It specifies CASSSGTGGEEQYF.

The genes are TRBV5-4 and TRBJ2-4; a possible D gene is TRBD1 (6 bases). The CDR3 consists of 14 residues. V lost 3 bases, J lost 0 bases, and 7 bases lay in between. Per germline, CDR1 SGHNT and CDR2 YYREEE (reference sequence). The CDR3 DNA reads TGTGCCAGCAGCTCACAGGGAGCCAAAAACATTCAGTACTTC. It encodes CASSSQGAKNIQYF.

CDR3 residues: CASSLGLSSTDTQYF. As DNA, the CDR3 is TGTGCCAGCAGCTTAGGACTCTCTAGCACAGATACGCAGTATTTT. This chain uses TRBV7-8 with TRBJ2-3; D unclear. Germline V gene sequence: CDR1 SGHVS, CDR2 FQNEAQ. The CDR3 spans 15 residues. V gave up 1 base and J gave up 0 bases, with 8 bases separating them.

The CDR3 nucleotides are TGCAGCGCGAGGGGGGGTGGCACCGGGGAGCTGTTTTTT. This sequence encodes CSARGGGTGELFF. This chain links TRBV29-1 with TRBJ2-2; D is possibly TRBD2 (7 bases). Germline V lookup: CDR1 SQVTM, CDR2 ANQGSEA. The CDR3 is made up of 13 amino acids. V was shortened by 7 bases and J by 4 bases, with 13 bases between the two germline ends.

The rearrangement joins TRBV19 to TRBJ1-2, with 9 bases identical to TRBD1. J lost 2 bases, V lost 5 bases, and 6 bases had no gene match. The CDR3 sequence is 15 residues long. Germline-derived CDR1 and CDR2 are LNHDA and SQIVND (reference sequence). DNA for the CDR3: TGTGCCAGTAGTCGCCTAGGACAGGGGAACTATGGCTACACCTTC. Translated, it gives CASSRLGQGNYGYTF.

This clone was seen just once. This chain joins TRBV3-1 (or the pseudogene TRBV3-2) and TRBJ1-1, with 7 bases aligning to TRBD1. The junction had 9 bases not matched to a gene; V was cut back by 5 bases and J by 6 bases. Germline CDR1 is LGHDT and CDR2 is YNNKEL (reference sequence). The CDR3 length is 14 residues. The CDR3 nucleotides are TGTGCCAGCAGCTCTACAGGGGCCGACCCTGAAGCTTTCTTT. The encoded protein is CASSSTGADPEAFF.

The chain is built from TRBV3-1 (or the pseudogene TRBV3-2) and TRBJ1-2; no clear D gene. Germline lookup yields CDR1 LGHDT and CDR2 YNNKEL (reference sequence). The CDR3 is 15 residues long. Trimming shortened V by 1 base and J by 3 bases, and 12 bases separated the two germline ends. CDR3 DNA: TGTGCCAGCAGCCAAGCGGTTCGTCAGGACTATGGCTACACCTTC. It yields the protein CASSQAVRQDYGYTF.

The chain combines TRBV5-1 with TRBJ2-2; possibly TRBD2 for D (6 bases). CDR1 SGHRS and CDR2 YFSETQ come from the germline V gene. The germline V and J ends were trimmed by 3 bases and 1 base, with 16 bases remaining between them. This CDR3 comprises 17 residues. The CDR3 reads CASSYWGDPENTGELFF. CDR3 nucleotide sequence: TGCGCCAGCAGCTATTGGGGGGATCCGGAGAACACCGGGGAGCTGTTTTTT.

The chain uses TRBV19 and TRBJ2-7; TRBD1 agrees at 9 bases. Looked up from germline, CDR1 is LNHDA and CDR2 is SQIVND (reference sequence). With V trimmed by 4 bases and J by 0 bases, 4 bases remained unmatched. This CDR3 has 15 residues. This chain's CDR3 is CASSKKQGASYEQYF. The CDR3 DNA reads as TGTGCCAGTAGTAAAAAACAGGGGGCCTCCTACGAGCAGTACTTC.

This chain uses TRBV3-1 (or the pseudogene TRBV3-2) with TRBJ2-5, with D perhaps matching TRBD2 (5 bases). V gave up 1 base and J gave up 5 bases, with 14 bases separating them. There are 15 residues in the CDR3. Germline V gene lookup returns CDR1 LGHDT and CDR2 YNNKEL (reference sequence). The CDR3 loop reads CASSQVGVGLETQYF. In DNA, the CDR3 is TGTGCCAGCAGCCAAGTGGGAGTAGGGCTGGAGACCCAGTACTTC.

This clone appeared a single time. The chain recombines TRBV18 with TRBJ2-7; 9 bases fit TRBD2. With 5 bases clipped from V and 5 bases from J, the junction kept 10 bases outside the gene matches. From germline, CDR1 is KGHSH and CDR2 LQKENI. The CDR3 runs to 15 residues. CDR3 sequence: CASSKTSGGLDEQYF. The CDR3 bases are TGTGCCAGCTCAAAGACTAGCGGAGGGCTGGACGAGCAGTACTTC.

This sequence joins TRBV6-1 and TRBJ1-2; TRBD1 matches 7 bases. CDR1 is MNHNS, CDR2 SASEGT, per germline. The junction had 4 bases not matched to a gene; V was cut back by 0 bases and J by 0 bases. The CDR3 loop spans 16 amino acids. CDR3 protein: CASSEAQGGPNYGYTF. DNA for the CDR3: TGTGCCAGCAGTGAAGCCCAGGGGGGCCCTAACTATGGCTACACCTTC.

This sequence joins TRBV5-4 and TRBJ1-4; D unresolved. V was trimmed by 0 bases and J by 6 bases, leaving 9 bases between them. Germline CDR1 is SGHNT and CDR2 is YYREEE (reference sequence). This CDR3 comprises 14 residues. For the CDR3, the DNA is TGTGCCAGCAGCTTGGGAGGGTTAGATGAAAAACTGTTTTTT. This gives the protein CASSLGGLDEKLFF. Supplemented by reference TRBV5-4 and TRBJ1-4, the full variable domain reads ETGVTQSPTHLIKTRGQQVTLRCSSQSGHNTVSWYQQALGQGPQFIFQYYREEENGRGNFPPRFSGLQFPNYSSELNVNALELDDSALYLCASSLGGLDEKLFFGSGTQLSVL.

J is TRBJ1-1 and V is TRBV9; D might be TRBD1 (6 bases). Germline V gives CDR1 SGDLS, CDR2 YYNGEE. The CDR3 is made up of 13 amino acids. Trimming took 1 base from V and 4 from J, leaving 8 bases between them. The CDR3 DNA reads as TGTGCCAGCAGCGTAAGGGGGGGCACTGAAGCTTTCTTT. Its translation is CASSVRGGTEAFF.